A selection of T cell receptor beta chains follows, all from one sample in a study of CD8 T cells in ankylosing spondylitis. MiXCR, run by TCRdb on the 5' RACE reads, gives a single entry per CDR3 protein. The sample lists about 360,000 distinct CDR3 sequences; 20% to 25% were seen once. Specimen: blood, either unsorted or a sorted T cell fraction (not recorded which). Receptors originate from a male donor with ankylosing spondylitis or in good health (not recorded which). Each CDR3 is given with its conserved first and last residue. A D gene is named only where the DNA matches it firmly. Rows give clone size only sometimes, using once, few, many, or a class for an expanded clone.

TGCGCCAGCAGCCAAGGGTGGGTCCAGTACCAAGAGACCCAGTACTTC CASSQGWVQYQETQYF TRBV4-1 - - TRBJ2-5
TGTGCCAGCAGCTCCTCTAGCGGGGGGGCTCTGTCGGAGCAGTTCTTC CASSSSSGGALSEQFF TRBV7-9 TRBD2 - TRBJ2-1
TGTGCCAGCAGCAGCGATCGGGACAGGCCCTACAATGAGCAGTTCTTC CASSSDRDRPYNEQFF TRBV6-1 TRBD1 - TRBJ2-1
TGTGCCAGCAGAGACCATAGCGGGGGGTTCAATGAGCAGTTCTTC CASRDHSGGFNEQFF TRBV7-9 TRBD2 - TRBJ2-1
TGCAGTGCTAGAGCCTTGGACAGCCTTATCAACACCGGGGAGCTGTTTTTT CSARALDSLINTGELFF TRBV20-1 - many TRBJ2-2
TGTGCCAGCAGTGCAGGGACTAGCGGGGGAAACAATGAGCAGTTCTTC CASSAGTSGGNNEQFF TRBV12-3/TRBV12-4 TRBD2 - TRBJ2-1
TGTGCCAGCAGCGCGGTGCTGGGGGCGCAGTACGAGCAGTACTTC CASSAVLGAQYEQYF TRBV7-9 - few TRBJ2-7
TGTGCCAGCAGCTTACACAGGGTAAACACTGAAGCTTTCTTT CASSLHRVNTEAFF TRBV7-9 - - TRBJ1-1
TGCAGTGCTTCCCAACTCAGGGGAGAGACCCAGTACTTC CSASQLRGETQYF TRBV20-1 - - TRBJ2-5
TGTGCCAGCAGCTTATTTGGGACTACCCTCTCCACCAGGAACACCGGGGAGCTGTTTTTT CASSLFGTTLSTRNTGELFF TRBV7-8 TRBD2 few TRBJ2-2
TGTGCCAGCAGCTTAGGAGATAACTGGGCGACAGGCCGGGATTTAGGCTACACCTTC CASSLGDNWATGRDLGYTF TRBV11-1 - few TRBJ1-2
TGTGCCAGCAGTTACTCGCATTCGAGCCCAGATACGCAGTATTTT CASSYSHSSPDTQYF TRBV6-5 - - TRBJ2-3
TGTGCCAGCAGTTTACCGGAGACCGGGACAGGGAACGCGAACACCGGGGAGCTGTTTTTT CASSLPETGTGNANTGELFF TRBV12-3/TRBV12-4 TRBD1 - TRBJ2-2
TGTGCCAGCAGCCAAGATCGGGAGCGTGGAGCCAAAAACATTCAGTACTTC CASSQDRERGAKNIQYF TRBV3-1 - few TRBJ2-4
TGTGCCAGCAGCACAGATGGTAGCGCCTGGGGTGAGCAGTTCTTC CASSTDGSAWGEQFF TRBV9 - - TRBJ2-1
TGTGCCAGCAGAGCGGGGGCCGACAATGAGCAGTTCTTC CASRAGADNEQFF TRBV11-3 TRBD2 few TRBJ2-1
TGTGCCAGCACCCCCTCCGGGGTATCTGGGGCCAACGTCCTGACTTTC CASTPSGVSGANVLTF TRBV7-9 - - TRBJ2-6
TGTGCCAGCAGCCCCCCACAGGGGGCAGAGACCCAGTACTTC CASSPPQGAETQYF TRBV28 TRBD1 - TRBJ2-5
TGTGCCAGCAGGTCCCCGGGACTAAAAAATGAGCAGTTCTTC CASRSPGLKNEQFF TRBV6-1 TRBD2 - TRBJ2-1
TGTGCTAGTGGTTTGGGGATGGATGATACGCAGTATTTT CASGLGMDDTQYF TRBV12-5 - few TRBJ2-3
TGTGCCAGCAGTCCCCTCCCGGGACTAGCGGGGGGTGCTACCTACGAGCAGTACTTC CASSPLPGLAGGATYEQYF TRBV27 TRBD2 - TRBJ2-7
TGTGCCAGCAAACACGGGACAGGGGGGATGAACACTGAAGCTTTCTTT CASKHGTGGMNTEAFF TRBV6-1 TRBD1 - TRBJ1-1
TGTGCCAGCAGCCAATTTCTAGGAGCATCCAATGAGCAGTTCTTC CASSQFLGASNEQFF TRBV16 - - TRBJ2-1
TGCGCCAGCCAGGAGGGAGGGGGCGTAGGCGGCTACACCTTC CASQEGGGVGGYTF TRBV10-1 TRBD1 few TRBJ1-2
TGTGCCAGCAGTTTTGGGCAGGGGGACGAGCAGTACTTC CASSFGQGDEQYF TRBV12-3/TRBV12-4 TRBD1 few TRBJ2-7
TGTGCCAGCAGTGCAGGACTAGCGGAGGTCCAAGAGACCCAGTACTTC CASSAGLAEVQETQYF TRBV2 TRBD2 few TRBJ2-5
TGCAGCGTTGAAGATCTCCCCACTAGCCTGAGCACAGATACGCAGTATTTT CSVEDLPTSLSTDTQYF TRBV29-1 - - TRBJ2-3